Included here is one T cell receptor (beta chain) sequence, with context. Its antigen is currently unknown. Different DNA sequences within this sample yield the same CDR3. Germline CDR1 is MNHNS and CDR2 is SASEGT. Trimming pared 4 bases from V and 4 bases from J, leaving 5 bases between. CDR3 size: 12 residues. In the PCR, 60 Vbeta and 13 Jbeta primers were used. Only in-frame clones appear in the TCRdb table, and some are missing; sequencing was by immunoSEQ multiplex PCR. The repertoire holds under 200,000 clones, with about 86% as singletons. Every donor was a healthy person donating bone marrow. The source of the sample is a study of cytomegalovirus exposure and HLA in healthy donors. Overall study context: Earlier, about 180 million T cells were analyzed, and more than 100 million unique TCR beta sequences were found among them. Caucasian-associated ancestry cluster membership applied to over 80% of about 370 genotyped donors. Study-wide results and caveats: Previous analysis showed most TCR beta V segments were productive about 90% or about 30% of the time.

The sequenced sample consisted of PBMCs. The receptor's source is a woman aged 18-29 years in good health and CMV-seronegative. This rearrangement joins TRBV6-1 to TRBJ2-1, with D possibly TRBD2 on 5 matching bases. The CDR3 sequence: CASSGGYNEQFF. In DNA, the CDR3 is TGTGCCAGCAGTGGCGGGTACAATGAGCAGTTCTTC.